Below, 5 T cell receptor beta chains from the same sample are listed, as sequenced in a study of OX40 agonist ivuxolimab in advanced cancers. Data came from immunoSEQ multiplex PCR; TCRdb stores just in-frame clones and leaves some out. The table shows about 83,000 clones, with approximately 90% occurring only once. Sequences were derived from CD4+ or CD8+ T cells sorted from blood, sampled in a trial of the OX40 agonist ivuxolimab. All receptors come from an adult with an advanced solid tumor such as melanoma, head and neck, liver or kidney cancer.

The gene calls are TRBV19 and TRBJ2-2; D is unresolved. CDR1 LNHDA and CDR2 SQIVND come from the germline V gene (reference sequence). This CDR3 has 15 residues. Trimming took off 3 bases at V and 1 base at J, with 9 bases between the two ends. This CDR3 reads CASSMLGLNTGELFF. The CDR3 DNA reads as TGTGCCAGTAGTATGTTGGGCCTGAACACCGGGGAGCTGTTTTTT. Looking up the rest from reference TRBV19 and TRBJ2-2 gives the full variable domain: DGGITQSPKYLFRKEGQNVTLSCEQNLNHDAMYWYRQDPGQGLRLIYYSQIVNDFQKGDIAEGYSVSREKKESFPLTVTSAQKNPTAFYLCASSMLGLNTGELFFGEGSRLTVL.

V usage is TRBV5-1 and J usage is TRBJ2-5; perhaps TRBD2 as D (6 bases). The CDR3 has 14 residues. V shed 0 bases and J shed 1 base, with 7 bases lying between them. Germline CDR1 reads SGHRS; CDR2 reads YFSETQ. The CDR3 reads CASSLGGVQETQYF. CDR3 coding DNA: TGCGCCAGCAGCTTGGGCGGGGTCCAAGAGACCCAGTACTTC.

The chain employs TRBV4-1 and TRBJ1-2; no firm D call. Germline values: CDR1 MGHRA, CDR2 YSYEKL. V lost 0 bases and J 0 bases, leaving 5 bases between the germline ends. The CDR3 consists of 14 residues. This CDR3 is CASSQEIPNYGYTF. CDR3 nucleotides: TGCGCCAGCAGCCAAGAAATACCTAACTATGGCTACACCTTC.

The genes are TRBV7-2 and TRBJ2-5; possibly TRBD1 for D (6 bases). The CDR3 loop spans 15 amino acids. V was shortened by 5 bases and J by 4 bases, with 17 bases between the two germline ends. The germline gives CDR1 SGHTA, CDR2 FQGNSA. In DNA form, the CDR3 reads TGTGCCAGCAGCCTCCGGGACATTCTCGCAGAGACCCAGTACTTC. Protein: CASSLRDILAETQYF.

The genes are TRBV7-8 and TRBJ1-2; D gene uncertain. The V gene's germline CDR1 is SGHVS and CDR2 FQNEAQ. Trimming cost V 5 bases and J 0 bases, with 10 bases left between them. The length of the CDR3 is 14 residues. This CDR3 is CASSASIANYGYTF. CDR3 nucleotides: TGTGCCAGCAGCGCCTCGATAGCTAACTATGGCTACACCTTC.